The next 15 T cell receptor beta chains were all read from a single sample in a study of T-cell memory formation after mild COVID-19. Each CDR3 protein gets one entry after TCRdb re-called the 5' RACE reads with MiXCR. Of 550,000 to 650,000 distinct CDR3 sequences in the sample, 17% were seen once. Material for sequencing was PBMCs or a T cell subset sorted from them (not recorded which). The receptors come from an adult woman who had mild COVID-19 (a few samples of this study predate the infection). Cell type and time point are not known.

This clonotype has just a few counts. V and J are TRBV2 and TRBJ2-1; TRBD2 aligns across 9 bases. J gave up 11 bases and V 5 bases, and 10 bases lay outside the gene matches. This CDR3 comprises 14 residues. The germline V gene has CDR1 SNHLY and CDR2 FYNNEI. CDR3 sequence: CASSNGLAGTKQFF. The CDR3 coding sequence is TGTGCCAGCAGTAACGGGCTAGCGGGGACGAAGCAGTTCTTC.

The chain combines TRBV7-9 with TRBJ2-1; a possible D gene is TRBD2 (6 bases). The V and J ends lost 0 bases and 7 bases respectively, with 10 bases between them. CDR3 length: 14 residues. Looked up from germline, CDR1 is SEHNR and CDR2 is FQNEAQ (reference sequence). CDR3 coding DNA: TGTGCCAGCAGCTTAGCGGGGAGGCTAAATGAGCAGTTCTTC. Translated: CASSLAGRLNEQFF.

This chain joins TRBV20-1 and TRBJ2-7, with D possibly TRBD2 on 5 matching bases. Germline CDR1 reads DFQATT; CDR2 reads SNEGSKA (reference sequence). The V and J ends lost 2 bases and 2 bases respectively, with 13 bases between them. This CDR3 is 14 amino acids long. The CDR3, as DNA: TGCAGTGCTAGAAGGTTCGAGGGAACCTACGAGCAGTACTTC. Protein product: CSARRFEGTYEQYF.

The chain joins TRBV19 to TRBJ1-1; 9 nucleotides agree with TRBD1. V was clipped by 5 bases and J by 1 base; unmatched bases: 8. CDR1 is LNHDA, CDR2 SQIVND, per germline (reference sequence). This CDR3 is 16 amino acids long. The CDR3 sequence is CASSSGTGIWNTEAFF. In DNA form, the CDR3 reads TGTGCCAGTAGTTCCGGGACAGGGATATGGAACACTGAAGCTTTCTTT.

The chain couples TRBV6-1 to TRBJ2-7; a weak D match, TRBD2 (6 bases). CDR3 size: 14 residues. With 6 bases removed from V and 2 bases from J, the gap between germline ends came to 14 bases. Germline values: CDR1 MNHNS, CDR2 SASEGT. The CDR3 protein is CASRGGISPYEQYF. In DNA, the CDR3 is TGTGCCAGCAGAGGCGGGATCAGCCCCTACGAGCAGTACTTC.

This sequence joins TRBV7-9 and TRBJ2-3, with 12 bases identical to TRBD2. Unmatched junction bases numbered 3, after V lost 1 base and J lost 1 base. The CDR3 loop spans 17 amino acids. Looked up from germline, CDR1 is SEHNR and CDR2 is FQNEAQ (reference sequence). The CDR3 DNA sequence: TGTGCCAGCAGCTTAGTGAGACTAGCGGGGGGCACAGATACGCAGTATTTT. Its translation: CASSLVRLAGGTDTQYF.

The V gene is TRBV6-2 or TRBV6-3, the J gene TRBJ1-5, with D perhaps matching TRBD1 (6 bases). Germline V gene data show CDR1 as MNHEY and CDR2 as SVGEGT. V was pared by 2 bases and J by 2 bases, with 10 bases between. CDR3 length: 15 amino acids. The CDR3 region is CASSYHREGNQPQHF. CDR3 nucleotides: TGTGCCAGCAGTTACCACAGGGAGGGCAATCAGCCCCAGCATTTT.

The chain combines TRBV5-5 with TRBJ2-3; D gene uncertain. The germline V and J ends were trimmed by 6 bases and 4 bases, with 9 bases remaining between them. This CDR3 is 12 amino acids long. Per the germline V gene, CDR1 is SGHKS and CDR2 is YYEKEE (reference sequence). CDR3 coding DNA: TGTGCCAGCAACCCGGAGTCAGATACGCAGTATTTT. Protein sequence: CASNPESDTQYF.

In this sample, this clonotype turned up a few times. CDR3 DNA: TGTGCCAGTAGTTTTTTTCCGAGACTAGGTTACAATGAGCAGTTCTTC. This encodes CASSFFPRLGYNEQFF. The chain couples TRBV19 to TRBJ2-1; D is perhaps TRBD2 (6 bases). V was clipped by 5 bases and J by 4 bases, with 18 bases between them. CDR1 and CDR2 (germline): LNHDA, SQIVND (reference sequence). The CDR3 runs to 16 residues.

The chain uses TRBV3-1 and TRBJ2-7; possible D gene TRBD1, 6 bases. The length of the CDR3 is 12 residues. Looked up from germline, CDR1 is LGHDT and CDR2 is YNNKEL (reference sequence). V was shortened by 5 bases and J by 6 bases, with 11 bases between the two germline ends. The CDR3 reads CASSFQGIEQYF. In nucleotides, the CDR3 is TGTGCCAGCAGCTTTCAGGGGATCGAGCAGTACTTC.

This clonotype has more than one count but fewer than ten. The rearrangement links TRBV6-5 to TRBJ2-5; D gene unclear. Germline CDR1 is MNHEY and CDR2 is SVGAGI. This CDR3 comprises 13 residues. The V gene lost 2 bases and the J gene lost 7 bases, with 11 bases spanning the gap. Written as DNA, the CDR3 is TGTGCCAGCAGTTACCCAGCCCTAGGGACCCAGTACTTC. It is translated as CASSYPALGTQYF.

This chain uses TRBV13 with TRBJ2-7; a possible D gene is TRBD1 (5 bases). The CDR3 consists of 16 residues. Trimming removed 4 bases from V and 0 bases from J, with 16 bases in between. Germline CDR1 PRHDT, CDR2 FYEKMQ (reference sequence). CDR3 residues: CASSYTSGLSSYEQYF. In DNA form, the CDR3 reads TGTGCCAGCAGCTACACGTCAGGGCTTAGCTCCTACGAGCAGTACTTC.

This clonotype was observed a few times. The chain uses TRBV4-1 and TRBJ1-5, with 7 bases fitting TRBD1. Germline V CDR1 and CDR2: MGHRA, YSYEKL. Losses at the gene ends were 0 bases for V and 5 bases for J; bases not matched to a gene: 10. CDR3 length: 17 residues. Here the CDR3 reads CASSQDTGAPRDQPQHF. The CDR3 DNA is TGCGCCAGCAGCCAAGATACAGGGGCCCCCCGTGATCAGCCCCAGCATTTT.

This CDR3 is CASSYGANQPQHF. DNA for the CDR3: TGTGCCAGCAGTTACGGGGCCAATCAGCCCCAGCATTTT. The chain has TRBV6-2 or TRBV6-3 and TRBJ1-5, with D maybe TRBD1 (5 bases). CDR1 is MNHEY and CDR2 is SVGEGT in the germline V gene. CDR3 length: 13 amino acids. Deletions cut 2 bases from V and 3 bases from J, with 5 bases between.

As concerns this clonotype: Sequence at one end of the junction differs from germline and may be a read error. The chain links TRBV5-1 to TRBJ2-1; TRBD2 matches at 10 bases. CDR1 and CDR2 (germline): SGHRS, YFSETQ. CDR3 length: 17 residues. The CDR3 here is CASSLGTSGLSFNEQFF. Here the CDR3 DNA reads TGCGCCAGCAGCTTGGGGACTAGCGGTTTGTCCTTCAATGAGCAGTTCTTC.